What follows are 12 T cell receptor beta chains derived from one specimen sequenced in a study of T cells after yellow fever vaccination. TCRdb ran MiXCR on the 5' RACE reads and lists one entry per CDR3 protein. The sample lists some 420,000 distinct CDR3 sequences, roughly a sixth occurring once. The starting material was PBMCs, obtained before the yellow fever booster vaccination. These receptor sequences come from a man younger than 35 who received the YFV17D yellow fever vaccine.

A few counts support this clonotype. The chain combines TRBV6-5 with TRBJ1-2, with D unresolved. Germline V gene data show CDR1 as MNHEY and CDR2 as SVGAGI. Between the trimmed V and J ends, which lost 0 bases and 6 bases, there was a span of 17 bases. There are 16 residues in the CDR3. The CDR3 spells CASSYSKSRREHGYTF. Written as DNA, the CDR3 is TGTGCCAGCAGTTACTCGAAGTCACGGAGAGAACATGGCTACACCTTC.

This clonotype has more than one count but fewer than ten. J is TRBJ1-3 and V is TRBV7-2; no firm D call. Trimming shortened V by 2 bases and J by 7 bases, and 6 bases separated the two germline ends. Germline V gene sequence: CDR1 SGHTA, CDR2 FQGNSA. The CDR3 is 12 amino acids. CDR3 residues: CASSLWLNTIYF. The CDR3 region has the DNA TGTGCCAGCAGCTTATGGCTGAACACCATATATTTT.

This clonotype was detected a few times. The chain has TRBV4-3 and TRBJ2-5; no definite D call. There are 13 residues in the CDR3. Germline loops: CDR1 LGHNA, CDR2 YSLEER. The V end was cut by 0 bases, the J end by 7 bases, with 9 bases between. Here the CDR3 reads CASSQEGWGTQYF. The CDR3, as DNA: TGCGCCAGCAGCCAAGAAGGCTGGGGGACCCAGTACTTC.

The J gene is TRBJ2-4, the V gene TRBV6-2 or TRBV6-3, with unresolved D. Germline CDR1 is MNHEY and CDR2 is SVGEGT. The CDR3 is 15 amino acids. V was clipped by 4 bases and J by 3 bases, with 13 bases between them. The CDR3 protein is CASSSSGLGKNIQYF. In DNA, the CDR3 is TGTGCCAGCAGTTCCTCTGGGTTAGGCAAAAACATTCAGTACTTC.

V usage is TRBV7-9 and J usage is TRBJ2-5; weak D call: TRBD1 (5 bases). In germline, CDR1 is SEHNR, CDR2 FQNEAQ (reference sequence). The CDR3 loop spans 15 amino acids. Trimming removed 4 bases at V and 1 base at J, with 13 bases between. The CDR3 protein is CASSSPADSQETQYF. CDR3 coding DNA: TGTGCCAGCAGCTCCCCCGCTGACAGCCAAGAGACCCAGTACTTC.

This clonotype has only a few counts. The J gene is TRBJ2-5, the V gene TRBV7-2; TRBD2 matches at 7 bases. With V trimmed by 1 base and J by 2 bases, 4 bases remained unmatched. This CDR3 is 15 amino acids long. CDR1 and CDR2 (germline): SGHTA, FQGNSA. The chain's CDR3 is CASSLVSSGQETQYF. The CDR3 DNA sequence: TGTGCCAGCAGCTTAGTATCTAGCGGTCAAGAGACCCAGTACTTC.

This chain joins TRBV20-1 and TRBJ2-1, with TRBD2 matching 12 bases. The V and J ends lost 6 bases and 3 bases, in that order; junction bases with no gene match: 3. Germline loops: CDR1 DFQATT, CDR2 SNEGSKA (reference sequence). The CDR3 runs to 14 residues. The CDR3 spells CSARTSGDYNEQFF. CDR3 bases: TGCAGTGCCAGGACTAGCGGGGACTACAATGAGCAGTTCTTC.

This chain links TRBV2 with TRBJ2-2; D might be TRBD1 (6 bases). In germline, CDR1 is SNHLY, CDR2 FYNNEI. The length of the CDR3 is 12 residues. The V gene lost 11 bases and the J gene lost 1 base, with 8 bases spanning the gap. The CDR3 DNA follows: TGTGCCCAGGGACAGAACACCGGGGAGCTGTTTTTT. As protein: CAQGQNTGELFF.

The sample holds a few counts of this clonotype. The DNA for the CDR3 is TGTGCCAGCAGTTTAAGGGTGAGCGAGCAGTACTTC. It codes for CASSLRVSEQYF. The rearrangement uses TRBV12-3 or TRBV12-4 and TRBJ2-7; D uncertain. The CDR3 loop spans 12 amino acids. With 2 bases removed from V and 6 bases from J, the gap between germline ends came to 8 bases.

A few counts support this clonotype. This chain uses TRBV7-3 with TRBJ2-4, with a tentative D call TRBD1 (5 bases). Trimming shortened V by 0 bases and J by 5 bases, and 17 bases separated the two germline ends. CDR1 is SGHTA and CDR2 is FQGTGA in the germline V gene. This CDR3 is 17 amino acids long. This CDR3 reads CASSLTDRGSEENIQYF. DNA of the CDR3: TGTGCCAGCAGCTTAACGGATAGGGGATCAGAGGAAAACATTCAGTACTTC.

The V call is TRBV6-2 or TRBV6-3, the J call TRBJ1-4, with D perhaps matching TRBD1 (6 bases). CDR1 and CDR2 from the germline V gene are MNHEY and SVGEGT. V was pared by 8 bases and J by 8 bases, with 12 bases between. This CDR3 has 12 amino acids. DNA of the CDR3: TGTGCCAGCGGCGGGGGCGACGAAAAACTGTTTTTT. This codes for CASGGGDEKLFF.

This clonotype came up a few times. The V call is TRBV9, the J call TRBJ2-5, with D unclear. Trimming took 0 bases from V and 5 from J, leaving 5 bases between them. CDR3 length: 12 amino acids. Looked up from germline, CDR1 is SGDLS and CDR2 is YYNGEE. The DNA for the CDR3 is TGTGCCAGCAGCGTAGCTGACGAGACCCAGTACTTC. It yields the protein CASSVADETQYF.